This T cell receptor (beta chain) appears in the sequencing data of a study of T cells in Graves' hyperthyroidism and ophthalmopathy. Study-level background: At the time of initial diagnosis and before any treatment, peripheral blood was collected.

Study-wide results and limits: The blood repertoire included most of the expanded thyroid clonotypes above 0.001.

Researchers amplified the TCR beta CDR3 regions from RNA transcripts. A first-round RT-PCR of the TCR CDR3 used the HTBI primer set. Each CDR3 protein is one row after TCRdb ran MiXCR on the multiplex PCR reads. The profile shows more than 300,000 distinct CDR3 sequences, roughly 15% of them singletons. Germline lookup yields CDR1 MGHRA and CDR2 YSYEKL. The CDR3 sequence is 15 residues long. The V gene lost 0 bases and the J gene lost 3 bases, with 11 bases spanning the gap. Comment on this clonotype: The antigen is not known.

The sample comprised blood. The receptor was derived from a woman in her 30s with Graves' hyperthyroidism that later progressed to Graves' ophthalmopathy. The V and J genes are TRBV4-1 and TRBJ1-2; D gene ambiguous. The CDR3 region has the DNA TGCGCCAGCAGCCAAGATTTGGCAGCCGACTATGGCTACACCTTC. Amino acid sequence: CASSQDLAADYGYTF.